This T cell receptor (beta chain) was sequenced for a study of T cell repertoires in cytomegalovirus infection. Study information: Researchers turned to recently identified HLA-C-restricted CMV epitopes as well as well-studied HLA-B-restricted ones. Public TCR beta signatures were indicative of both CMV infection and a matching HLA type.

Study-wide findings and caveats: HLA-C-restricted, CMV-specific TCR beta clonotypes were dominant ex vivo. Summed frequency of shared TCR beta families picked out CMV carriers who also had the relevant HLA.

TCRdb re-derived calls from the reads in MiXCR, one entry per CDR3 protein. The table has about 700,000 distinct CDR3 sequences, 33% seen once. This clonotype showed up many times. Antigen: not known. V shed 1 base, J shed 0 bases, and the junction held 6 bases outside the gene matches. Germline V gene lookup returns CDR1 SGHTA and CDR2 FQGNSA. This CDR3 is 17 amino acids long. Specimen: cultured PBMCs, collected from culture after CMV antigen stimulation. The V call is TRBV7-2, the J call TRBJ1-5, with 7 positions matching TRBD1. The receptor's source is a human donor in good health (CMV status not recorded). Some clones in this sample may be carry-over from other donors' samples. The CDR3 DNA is TGTGCCAGCAGCTTAGTAGCGACAGGGAATAGCAATCAGCCCCAGCATTTT. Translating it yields CASSLVATGNSNQPQHF.